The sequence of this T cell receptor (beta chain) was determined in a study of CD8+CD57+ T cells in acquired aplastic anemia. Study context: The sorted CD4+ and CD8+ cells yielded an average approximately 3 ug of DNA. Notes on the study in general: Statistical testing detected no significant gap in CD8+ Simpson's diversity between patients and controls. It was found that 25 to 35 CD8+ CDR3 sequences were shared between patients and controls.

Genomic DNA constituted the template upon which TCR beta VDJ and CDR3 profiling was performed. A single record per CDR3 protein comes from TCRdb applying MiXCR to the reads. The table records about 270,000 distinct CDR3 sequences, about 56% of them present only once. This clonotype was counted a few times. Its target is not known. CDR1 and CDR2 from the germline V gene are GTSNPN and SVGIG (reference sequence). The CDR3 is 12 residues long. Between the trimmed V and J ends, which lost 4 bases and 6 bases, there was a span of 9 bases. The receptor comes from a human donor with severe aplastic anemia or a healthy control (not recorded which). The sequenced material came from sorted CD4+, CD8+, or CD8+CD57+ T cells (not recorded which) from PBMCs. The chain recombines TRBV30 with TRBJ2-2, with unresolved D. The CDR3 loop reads CAWTPGPGELFF. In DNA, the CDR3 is TGTGCCTGGACCCCAGGACCCGGGGAGCTGTTTTTT.